The 28 T cell receptor beta chains given below trace back to one sample, sequenced in a study of Tregs in tolerant kidney transplant recipients. Data came from immunoSEQ multiplex PCR; TCRdb stores just in-frame clones and leaves some out. In the table there are about 94,000 clones, roughly 93% of which are singletons. The sequencing used CD4+ T cells from blood, collected before the transplant. The receptors here all came from a human donor who received a combined kidney and bone marrow transplant.

The genes are TRBV19 and TRBJ2-2; D might be TRBD1 (5 bases). V lost 8 bases to trimming and J lost 1 base, with 8 bases between them. Per the germline V gene, CDR1 is LNHDA and CDR2 is SQIVND (reference sequence). This CDR3 has 13 residues. The CDR3 DNA follows: TGTGCCAGTTGGGGCCTGAACACCGGGGAGCTGTTTTTT. The encoded protein is CASWGLNTGELFF. The variable domain in full, with the rest retrieved from reference TRBV19 and TRBJ2-2, is DGGITQSPKYLFRKEGQNVTLSCEQNLNHDAMYWYRQDPGQGLRLIYYSQIVNDFQKGDIAEGYSVSREKKESFPLTVTSAQKNPTAFYLCASWGLNTGELFFGEGSRLTVL.

DNA for the CDR3: TGTGCCAGCGGGGAAGACAGGTTTTCGTACGAGCAGTACTTC. Its translation is CASGEDRFSYEQYF. The V call is TRBV25-1, the J call TRBJ2-7; perhaps TRBD1 as D (6 bases). With 8 bases removed from V and 4 bases from J, the gap between germline ends came to 18 bases. This CDR3 spans 14 amino acids. Germline V gene lookup returns CDR1 MGHDK and CDR2 SYGVNS.

The V and J genes are TRBV10-3 and TRBJ2-7, with 11 bases matching TRBD2. V was pared by 6 bases and J by 1 base, with 5 bases of the junction left unmatched. The CDR3 runs 15 residues. Germline CDR1 and CDR2: ENHRY and SYGVKD. CDR3 sequence (DNA): TGTGCCATCAGCCTGACTAGCGGGGCATCCTACGAGCAGTACTTC. It translates to CAISLTSGASYEQYF.

The chain uses TRBV7-3 and TRBJ2-1, with 7 bases lining up with TRBD2. This CDR3 region has 16 residues. V shed 5 bases, J shed 8 bases, and the junction held 15 bases outside the gene matches. Germline V gives CDR1 SGHTA, CDR2 FQGTGA. This CDR3 is CASSLGAGDPQYEQFF. The CDR3 DNA is TGTGCCAGCAGCCTAGGGGCGGGAGATCCACAATATGAGCAGTTCTTC.

This chain links TRBV11-3 with TRBJ2-1, with 8 bases identical to TRBD1. J lost 5 bases, V lost 5 bases, and 8 bases had no gene match. In germline, CDR1 is SGHNT, CDR2 YENEEA. This CDR3 comprises 15 residues. For the CDR3, the DNA is TGTGCCAGCAGCCGCGGAGGACAGGGAAACAATGAGCAGTTCTTC. This encodes CASSRGGQGNNEQFF.

The rearrangement links TRBV19 to TRBJ1-5; 9 nucleotides align to TRBD1. The CDR3 sequence is 14 residues long. From germline, CDR1 is LNHDA and CDR2 SQIVND (reference sequence). V lost 7 bases and J lost 9; bases outside the gene matches: 10. The CDR3: CASTIMGQGRPQHF. DNA for the CDR3: TGTGCCAGTACCATTATGGGACAGGGAAGGCCCCAGCATTTT.

The chain joins TRBV18 to TRBJ2-3; D gene unclear. The V gene lost 4 bases and the J gene lost 0 bases, with 8 bases spanning the gap. The germline CDR1 and CDR2 sequences are KGHSH and LQKENI. This CDR3 is built from 14 residues. CDR3 amino acids: CASSQSDSTDTQYF. The CDR3 coding sequence is TGTGCCAGCTCACAGAGCGACAGCACAGATACGCAGTATTTT.

The V gene is TRBV7-6, the J gene TRBJ1-1; D is possibly TRBD1 (5 bases). The V end was cut by 5 bases, the J end by 1 base, with 17 bases between. CDR1 and CDR2 (germline): SGHVS, FNYEAQ. The CDR3 runs to 16 residues. CDR3 in DNA: TGTGCCAGCAGCCTCTTCCCGCGGGGCAAGAACACTGAAGCTTTCTTT. It translates to CASSLFPRGKNTEAFF. The variable domain in full, with the rest retrieved from reference TRBV7-6 and TRBJ1-1, is GAGVSQSPRYKVTKRGQDVALRCDPISGHVSLYWYRQALGQGPEFLTYFNYEAQQDKSGLPNDRFSAERPEGSISTLTIQRTEQRDSAMYRCASSLFPRGKNTEAFFGQGTRLTVV.

The chain combines TRBV28 with TRBJ2-4, with D maybe TRBD2 (6 bases). Looked up from germline, CDR1 is MDHEN and CDR2 is SYDVKM. V was shortened by 5 bases and J by 10 bases, with 18 bases between the two germline ends. The CDR3 spans 14 residues. CDR3 protein: CASSLRTRREIQYF. Here the CDR3 DNA reads TGTGCCAGCAGTCTAAGGACTCGACGGGAGATTCAGTACTTC.

The chain has TRBV5-1 and TRBJ2-5; 12 nucleotides align to TRBD2. Unmatched junction bases numbered 9, after V lost 0 bases and J lost 9 bases. Germline V gene lookup returns CDR1 SGHRS and CDR2 YFSETQ. There are 16 residues in the CDR3. This CDR3 reads CASSLGTSGTGRAQYF. In DNA, the CDR3 is TGCGCCAGCAGCTTGGGGACTAGCGGGACAGGGAGGGCCCAGTACTTC.

CDR3 coding DNA: TGCGCCAGCAGCCAAGGACTAGCGGGACCAGCCTACGAGCAGTACTTC. Encoded protein: CASSQGLAGPAYEQYF. The chain has TRBV4-3 and TRBJ2-7; the match to TRBD2 covers 11 bases. The J segment lost 2 bases and the V segment lost 1 base, leaving 4 bases of the junction unmatched. From germline, CDR1 is LGHNA and CDR2 YSLEER. The CDR3 runs to 16 residues.

The rearrangement uses TRBV5-4 and TRBJ2-1; D possibly corresponds to TRBD1 (6 bases). The CDR3 spans 15 residues. The V end lost 2 bases, the J end lost 7 bases, and 16 bases lay between the germline ends. The germline gives CDR1 SGHNT, CDR2 YYREEE (reference sequence). CDR3 nucleotide sequence: TGTGCCAGCAGCTTCCCAGGGGCTAGGGGAAATGAGCAGTTCTTC. This sequence encodes CASSFPGARGNEQFF. Together with reference TRBV5-4 and TRBJ2-1, the CDR3 gives the full variable domain: ETGVTQSPTHLIKTRGQQVTLRCSSQSGHNTVSWYQQALGQGPQFIFQYYREEENGRGNFPPRFSGLQFPNYSSELNVNALELDDSALYLCASSFPGARGNEQFFGPGTRLTVL.

A single count supports this clone. The rearrangement links TRBV5-5 to TRBJ2-1; 9 bases align to TRBD2. CDR1 and CDR2 from the germline V gene are SGHKS and YYEKEE (reference sequence). The CDR3 runs to 14 residues. The V gene end was trimmed by 0 bases and the J gene end by 7 bases; junction bases not matched to a gene: 2. CDR3 sequence (DNA): TGTGCCAGCAGCTTGGGGACTAGCGTGAATGAGCAGTTCTTC. Its protein is CASSLGTSVNEQFF.

The gene calls are TRBV9 and TRBJ2-1; 10 nucleotides line up with TRBD2. The CDR3 loop spans 13 amino acids. The germline gives CDR1 SGDLS, CDR2 YYNGEE. V gave up 0 bases and J gave up 13 bases; unmatched junction bases: 4. The CDR3, as DNA: TGTGCCAGCAGCGTAGGCGGGACTAGCGAACAGTTCTTC. Translation: CASSVGGTSEQFF.

The genes are TRBV18 and TRBJ2-3; D is unresolved. The CDR3 extends over 14 amino acids. V was cut by 3 bases and J by 4 bases, with 11 bases left in between. Per the germline V gene, CDR1 is KGHSH and CDR2 is LQKENI. The CDR3 is CASSPASRPDTQYF. CDR3 nucleotide sequence: TGTGCCAGCTCACCGGCCAGCAGGCCAGATACGCAGTATTTT. Together with reference TRBV18 and TRBJ2-3, the CDR3 gives the full variable domain: NAGVMQNPRHLVRRRGQEARLRCSPMKGHSHVYWYRQLPEEGLKFMVYLQKENIIDESGMPKERFSAEFPKEGPSILRIQQVVRGDSAAYFCASSPASRPDTQYFGPGTRLTVL.

This sequence joins TRBV11-3 and TRBJ2-7; 11 bases line up with TRBD1. This CDR3 contains 17 residues. The V and J ends lost 0 bases and 4 bases, in that order; junction bases with no gene match: 8. Looked up from germline, CDR1 is SGHNT and CDR2 is YENEEA. Here the CDR3 reads CASSLDIWTGGTYEQYF. In nucleotides, the CDR3 is TGTGCCAGCAGCTTAGATATTTGGACAGGGGGCACGTACGAGCAGTACTTC.

V is TRBV5-4 and J is TRBJ2-7; D is ambiguous. V lost 4 bases and J lost 7, with 12 bases in between. Germline V gene data show CDR1 as SGHNT and CDR2 as YYREEE (reference sequence). There are 12 residues in the CDR3. CDR3 in amino acids: CASSPATREQYF. The CDR3 DNA follows: TGTGCCAGCAGCCCGGCTACGCGGGAGCAGTACTTC.

The rearrangement links TRBV28 to TRBJ1-6; unclear D gene. There are 11 residues in the CDR3. Per the germline V gene, CDR1 is MDHEN and CDR2 is SYDVKM. Trimming removed 5 bases from V and 8 bases from J, with 4 bases in between. CDR3 region: CASSLDSPLHF. CDR3 bases: TGTGCCAGCAGTCTCGATTCACCCCTCCACTTT. Full variable domain (outside the CDR3, taken from reference TRBV28 and TRBJ1-6): DVKVTQSSRYLVKRTGEKVFLECVQDMDHENMFWYRQDPGLGLRLIYFSYDVKMKEKGDIPEGYSVSREKKERFSLILESASTNQTSMYLCASSLDSPLHFGNGTRLTVT.

This clone was seen once. The J gene is TRBJ2-7, the V gene TRBV27, with a tentative D call TRBD1 (5 bases). The CDR3 sequence is 15 residues long. Germline V gives CDR1 MNHEY, CDR2 SMNVEV (reference sequence). V was trimmed by 7 bases and J by 3 bases, leaving 19 bases between them. CDR3 DNA sequence: TGTGCCAGCACCCTATACCCCACAGGCCACTACGAGCAGTACTTC. It codes for CASTLYPTGHYEQYF.

This sequence joins TRBV6-6 and TRBJ2-3; D remains ambiguous. The germline gives CDR1 MNHNY, CDR2 SVGAGI (reference sequence). Trimming pared 0 bases from V and 0 bases from J, leaving 7 bases between. The CDR3 is made up of 15 amino acids. CDR3 sequence: CASSYSTDSTDTQYF. The CDR3 DNA reads as TGTGCCAGCAGTTACTCGACTGATAGCACAGATACGCAGTATTTT.

This sequence joins TRBV11-3 and TRBJ1-1, with TRBD1 as a possible D gene (6 bases). Trimming removed 1 base from V and 1 base from J, with 10 bases in between. Germline loops: CDR1 SGHNT, CDR2 YENEEA. This CDR3 has 15 residues. CDR3 sequence (DNA): TGTGCCAGCAGCTTAGTATCAGGGGCGAACACTGAAGCTTTCTTT. Amino acids: CASSLVSGANTEAFF. Combining the CDR3 with reference TRBV11-3 and TRBJ1-1 gives the whole variable domain EAGVVQSPRYKIIEKKQPVAFWCNPISGHNTLYWYLQNLGQGPELLIRYENEEAVDDSQLPKDRFSAERLKGVDSTLKIQPAELGDSAVYLCASSLVSGANTEAFFGQGTRLTVV.

This chain links TRBV7-3 with TRBJ1-1, with D unclear. V dropped 5 bases and J dropped 0 bases, with 10 bases sitting between them. The CDR3 runs to 14 residues. Germline V gene lookup returns CDR1 SGHTA and CDR2 FQGTGA. In nucleotides, the CDR3 is TGTGCCAGCAGCGAATTGGGCATGAACACTGAAGCTTTCTTT. Translation: CASSELGMNTEAFF.

This chain connects TRBV5-6 to TRBJ2-3; 9 bases map to TRBD1. CDR3 length: 16 residues. After removal of 4 bases from V and 1 base from J, the junction contained 7 bases not matched to a gene. CDR1 and CDR2 (germline): SGHDT, YYEEEE. CDR3 residues: CASSHHRGQGTDTQYF. The CDR3 DNA reads as TGTGCCAGCAGCCACCACAGGGGGCAGGGCACAGATACGCAGTATTTT.

V is TRBV5-4 and J is TRBJ2-5, with TRBD2 matching 10 bases. Germline CDR1 SGHNT, CDR2 YYREEE (reference sequence). Unmatched junction bases numbered 4, after V lost 0 bases and J lost 2 bases. This CDR3 contains 16 residues. The CDR3 spells CASSLEGSGRQETQYF. The CDR3 DNA sequence: TGTGCCAGCAGCTTGGAGGGTAGCGGGAGGCAAGAGACCCAGTACTTC.

This chain joins TRBV7-2 and TRBJ1-1; D remains ambiguous. Trimming cost V 0 bases and J 6 bases, with 11 bases left between them. The length of the CDR3 is 14 residues. Germline CDR1 is SGHTA and CDR2 is FQGNSA. This chain's CDR3 is CASSLAAGYSEAFF. The CDR3 DNA sequence: TGTGCCAGCAGCTTAGCAGCGGGATACTCTGAAGCTTTCTTT.

Details on this clone: This specimen includes other DNA sequences encoding the same CDR3. V usage is TRBV5-1 and J usage is TRBJ2-1, with 13 bases fitting TRBD2. Germline V gene lookup returns CDR1 SGHRS and CDR2 YFSETQ. This CDR3 contains 15 residues. V shed 3 bases, J shed 4 bases, and the junction held 1 base outside the gene matches. For the CDR3, the DNA is TGCGCCAGCAGCTCGGGACTAGCGGGGTACAATGAGCAGTTCTTC. This codes for CASSSGLAGYNEQFF.

This chain connects TRBV10-1 to TRBJ2-7, with TRBD1 as a possible D gene (6 bases). V was trimmed by 4 bases and J by 6 bases, leaving 10 bases between them. CDR1 is WNHNN, CDR2 SYGVQD, per germline (reference sequence). The CDR3 has 12 residues. CDR3 DNA: TGCGCCAGCAGTGTTCAGGGGCTCGAGCAGTACTTC. It translates to CASSVQGLEQYF.

Regarding this clone: The same CDR3 arises from other DNA sequences in this sample as well. The rearrangement uses TRBV4-1 and TRBJ1-6; 8 bases map to TRBD1. Trimming at V came to 0 bases and at J to 7 bases, leaving 14 bases not matched to a gene. Looked up from germline, CDR1 is MGHRA and CDR2 is YSYEKL. The CDR3 consists of 19 residues. The CDR3 coding sequence is TGCGCCAGCAGCCAAGATTATCCGGCAGGGGGCCGGAGGAATTCACCCCTCCACTTT. It specifies CASSQDYPAGGRRNSPLHF.